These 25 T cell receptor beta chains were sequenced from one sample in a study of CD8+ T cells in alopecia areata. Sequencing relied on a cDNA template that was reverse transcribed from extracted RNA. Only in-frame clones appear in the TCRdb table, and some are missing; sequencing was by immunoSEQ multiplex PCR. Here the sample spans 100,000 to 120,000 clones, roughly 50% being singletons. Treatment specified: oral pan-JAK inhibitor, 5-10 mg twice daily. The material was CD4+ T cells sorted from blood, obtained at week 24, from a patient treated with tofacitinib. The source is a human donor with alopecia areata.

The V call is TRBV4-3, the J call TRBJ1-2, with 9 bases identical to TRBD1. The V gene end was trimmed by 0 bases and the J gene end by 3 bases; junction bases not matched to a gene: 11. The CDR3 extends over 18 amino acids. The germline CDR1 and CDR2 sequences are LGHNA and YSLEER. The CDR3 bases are TGCGCCAGCAGCCAAGATTTAATCGGACAGGGGAGGGACTATGGCTACACCTTC. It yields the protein CASSQDLIGQGRDYGYTF.

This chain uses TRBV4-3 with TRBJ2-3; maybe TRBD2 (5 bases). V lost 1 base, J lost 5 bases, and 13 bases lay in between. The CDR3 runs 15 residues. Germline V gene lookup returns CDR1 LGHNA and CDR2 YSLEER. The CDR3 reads CASSQGNGVKDTQYF. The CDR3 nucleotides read TGCGCCAGCAGCCAAGGAAACGGGGTGAAAGATACGCAGTATTTT.

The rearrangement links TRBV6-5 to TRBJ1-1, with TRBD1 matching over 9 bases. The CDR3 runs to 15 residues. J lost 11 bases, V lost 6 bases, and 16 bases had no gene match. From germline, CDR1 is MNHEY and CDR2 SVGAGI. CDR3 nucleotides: TGTGCCAGCAGCCGGTCTCGGGACAGGGTGGCTATGGCTTTCTTT. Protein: CASSRSRDRVAMAFF.

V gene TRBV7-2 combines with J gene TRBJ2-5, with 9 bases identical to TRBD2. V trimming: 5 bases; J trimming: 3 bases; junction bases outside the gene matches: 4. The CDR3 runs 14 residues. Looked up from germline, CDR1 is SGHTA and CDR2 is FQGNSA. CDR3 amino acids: CASSAAGGKETQYF. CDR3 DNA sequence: TGTGCCAGCAGCGCAGCGGGGGGAAAAGAGACCCAGTACTTC.

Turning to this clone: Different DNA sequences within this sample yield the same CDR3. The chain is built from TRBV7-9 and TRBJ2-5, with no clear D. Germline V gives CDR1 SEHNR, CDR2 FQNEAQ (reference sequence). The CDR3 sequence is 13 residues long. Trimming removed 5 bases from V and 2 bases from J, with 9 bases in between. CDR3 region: CASSPRPQETQYF. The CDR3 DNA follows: TGTGCCAGCAGCCCCCGCCCACAAGAGACCCAGTACTTC.

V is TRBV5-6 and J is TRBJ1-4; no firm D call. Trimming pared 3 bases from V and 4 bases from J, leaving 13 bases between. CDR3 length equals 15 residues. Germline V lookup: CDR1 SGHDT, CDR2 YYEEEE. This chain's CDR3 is CASSSFRGHNEKLFF. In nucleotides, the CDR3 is TGTGCCAGCAGCTCCTTCCGCGGGCATAATGAAAAACTGTTTTTT. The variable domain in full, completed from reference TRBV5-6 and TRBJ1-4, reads DAGVTQSPTHLIKTRGQQVTLRCSPKSGHDTVSWYQQALGQGPQFIFQYYEEEERQRGNFPDRFSGHQFPNYSSELNVNALLLGDSALYLCASSSFRGHNEKLFFGSGTQLSVL.

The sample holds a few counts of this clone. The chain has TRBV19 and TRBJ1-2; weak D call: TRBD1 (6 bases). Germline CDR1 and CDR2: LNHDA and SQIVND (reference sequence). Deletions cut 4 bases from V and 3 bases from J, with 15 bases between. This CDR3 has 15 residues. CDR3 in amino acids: CASSKIRGTHYGYTF. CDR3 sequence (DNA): TGTGCCAGTAGTAAGATCCGGGGGACACACTATGGCTACACCTTC.

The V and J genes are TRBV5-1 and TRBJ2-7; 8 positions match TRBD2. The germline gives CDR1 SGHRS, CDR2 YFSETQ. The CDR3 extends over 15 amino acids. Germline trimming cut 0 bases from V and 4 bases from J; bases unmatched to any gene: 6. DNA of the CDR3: TGCGCCAGCAGCTTGGAAAGCGGGGGAGCTTACGAGCAGTACTTC. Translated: CASSLESGGAYEQYF.

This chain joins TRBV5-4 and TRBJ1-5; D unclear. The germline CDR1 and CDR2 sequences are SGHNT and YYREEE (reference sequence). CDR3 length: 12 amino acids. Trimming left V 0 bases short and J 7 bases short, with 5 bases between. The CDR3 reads CASSLDGQPQHF. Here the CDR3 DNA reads TGTGCCAGCAGCTTGGACGGGCAGCCCCAGCATTTT.

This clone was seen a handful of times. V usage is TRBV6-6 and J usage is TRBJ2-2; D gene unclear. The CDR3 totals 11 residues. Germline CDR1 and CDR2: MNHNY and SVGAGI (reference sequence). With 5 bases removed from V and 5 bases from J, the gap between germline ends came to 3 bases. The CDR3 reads CASSTTGELFF. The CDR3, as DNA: TGTGCCAGCAGTACAACCGGGGAGCTGTTTTTT.

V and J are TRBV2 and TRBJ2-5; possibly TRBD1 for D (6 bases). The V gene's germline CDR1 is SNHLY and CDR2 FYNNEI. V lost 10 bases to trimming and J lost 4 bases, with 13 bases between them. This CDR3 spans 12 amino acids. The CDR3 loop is CATQGFGETQYF. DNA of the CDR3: TGTGCCACACAGGGCTTCGGAGAGACCCAGTACTTC.

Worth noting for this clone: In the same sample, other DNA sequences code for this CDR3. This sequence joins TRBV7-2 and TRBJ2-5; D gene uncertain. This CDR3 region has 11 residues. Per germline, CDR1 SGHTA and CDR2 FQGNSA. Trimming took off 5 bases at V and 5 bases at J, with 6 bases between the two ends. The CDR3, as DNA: TGTGCCAGCAGCCCCCAGGAGACCCAGTACTTC. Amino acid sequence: CASSPQETQYF.

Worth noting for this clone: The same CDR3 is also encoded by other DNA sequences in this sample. CDR3: CSARLDTQYF. In DNA form, the CDR3 reads TGCAGTGCTAGGTTAGATACGCAGTATTTT. V and J are TRBV20-1 and TRBJ2-3; D not certain. Trimming pared 3 bases from V and 5 bases from J, leaving 3 bases between. Germline lookup yields CDR1 DFQATT and CDR2 SNEGSKA (reference sequence). There are 10 residues in the CDR3.

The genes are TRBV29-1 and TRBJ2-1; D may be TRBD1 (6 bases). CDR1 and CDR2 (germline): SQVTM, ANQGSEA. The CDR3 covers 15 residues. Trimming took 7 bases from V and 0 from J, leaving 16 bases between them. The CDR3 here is CSARKNRDSYNEQFF. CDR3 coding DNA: TGCAGCGCAAGAAAGAACAGGGACTCCTACAATGAGCAGTTCTTC.

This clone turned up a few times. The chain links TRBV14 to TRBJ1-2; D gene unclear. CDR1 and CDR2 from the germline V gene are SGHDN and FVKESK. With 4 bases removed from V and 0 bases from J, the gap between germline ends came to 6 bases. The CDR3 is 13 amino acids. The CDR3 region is CASSRVPNYGYTF. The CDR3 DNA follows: TGTGCCAGCAGCCGGGTGCCTAACTATGGCTACACCTTC.

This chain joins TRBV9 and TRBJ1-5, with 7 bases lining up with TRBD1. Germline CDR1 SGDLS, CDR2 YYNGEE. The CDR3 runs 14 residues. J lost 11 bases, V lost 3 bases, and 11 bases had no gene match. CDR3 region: CASSAGTAPSAQHF. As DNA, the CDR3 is TGTGCCAGCAGCGCCGGGACAGCCCCTTCGGCCCAGCATTTT.

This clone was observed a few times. In DNA form, the CDR3 reads TGTGCCAGCAGTTATACCGGGGAGCTGTTTTTT. Translating it yields CASSYTGELFF. The chain has TRBV27 and TRBJ2-2; no reliable D call. Trimming shortened V by 4 bases and J by 5 bases, and 2 bases separated the two germline ends. CDR3 length: 11 amino acids. The germline CDR1 and CDR2 sequences are MNHEY and SMNVEV (reference sequence).

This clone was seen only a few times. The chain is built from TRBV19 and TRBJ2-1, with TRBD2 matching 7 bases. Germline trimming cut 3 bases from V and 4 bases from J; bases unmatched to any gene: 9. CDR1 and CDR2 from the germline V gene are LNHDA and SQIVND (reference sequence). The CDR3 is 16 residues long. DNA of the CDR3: TGTGCCAGTAGTATGTCGTGGAGCGGGGAGTACAATGAGCAGTTCTTC. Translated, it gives CASSMSWSGEYNEQFF.

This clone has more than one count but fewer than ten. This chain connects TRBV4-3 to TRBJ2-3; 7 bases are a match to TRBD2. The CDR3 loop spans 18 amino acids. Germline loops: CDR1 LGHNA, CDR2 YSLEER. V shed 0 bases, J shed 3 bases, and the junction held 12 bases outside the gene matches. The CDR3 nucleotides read TGCGCCAGCAGCCAAGATTCGTTATCCGGGGGGTGGACAGATACGCAGTATTTT. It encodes CASSQDSLSGGWTDTQYF.

CDR3 coding DNA: TGTGCCTGGACCACGGGACAGGGGAAACTGTTTTTT. It yields the protein CAWTTGQGKLFF. The chain combines TRBV30 with TRBJ1-4; 10 nucleotides align to TRBD1. CDR1 is GTSNPN, CDR2 SVGIG, per germline (reference sequence). The CDR3 spans 12 residues. V shed 4 bases and J 11 bases; nucleotides not matched to a gene: 4.

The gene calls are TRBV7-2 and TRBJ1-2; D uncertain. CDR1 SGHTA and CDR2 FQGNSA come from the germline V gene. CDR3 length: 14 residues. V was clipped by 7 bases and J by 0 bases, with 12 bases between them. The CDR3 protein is CASTPQGANYGYTF. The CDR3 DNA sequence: TGTGCCAGCACCCCACAAGGAGCTAACTATGGCTACACCTTC.

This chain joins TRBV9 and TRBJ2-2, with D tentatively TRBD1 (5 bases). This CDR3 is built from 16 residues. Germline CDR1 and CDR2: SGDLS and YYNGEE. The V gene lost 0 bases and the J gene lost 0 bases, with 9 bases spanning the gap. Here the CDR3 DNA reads TGTGCCAGCAGCGTAGCTGCAGGGTCGAACACCGGGGAGCTGTTTTTT. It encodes CASSVAAGSNTGELFF.

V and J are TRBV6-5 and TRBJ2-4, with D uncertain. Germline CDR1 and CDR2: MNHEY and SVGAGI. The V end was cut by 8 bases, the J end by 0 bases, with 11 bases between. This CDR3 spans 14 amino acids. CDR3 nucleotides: TGTGCCAGCTCCCTAACACTAGCCAAAAACATTCAGTACTTC. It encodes CASSLTLAKNIQYF.

The CDR3 sequence is CAWSVQGQGYGYTF. For the CDR3, the DNA is TGTGCCTGGAGTGTACAGGGGCAGGGCTATGGCTACACCTTC. This sequence joins TRBV30 and TRBJ1-2; 7 positions agree with TRBD1. Looked up from germline, CDR1 is GTSNPN and CDR2 is SVGIG (reference sequence). The CDR3 is 14 residues long. J was trimmed by 4 bases and V by 0 bases; bases with no gene match: 5.

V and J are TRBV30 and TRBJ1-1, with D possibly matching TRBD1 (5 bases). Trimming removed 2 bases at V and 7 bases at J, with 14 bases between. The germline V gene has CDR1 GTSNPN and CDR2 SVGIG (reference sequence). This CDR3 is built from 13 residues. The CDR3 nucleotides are TGTGCCTGGAGTAGGGAGACGACAGTTGAAGCTTTCTTT. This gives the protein CAWSRETTVEAFF. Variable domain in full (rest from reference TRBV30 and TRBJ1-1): SQTIHQWPATLVQPVGSPLSLECTVEGTSNPNLYWYRQAAGRGLQLLFYSVGIGQISSEVPQNLSASRPQDRQFILSSKKLLLSDSGFYLCAWSRETTVEAFFGQGTRLTVV.